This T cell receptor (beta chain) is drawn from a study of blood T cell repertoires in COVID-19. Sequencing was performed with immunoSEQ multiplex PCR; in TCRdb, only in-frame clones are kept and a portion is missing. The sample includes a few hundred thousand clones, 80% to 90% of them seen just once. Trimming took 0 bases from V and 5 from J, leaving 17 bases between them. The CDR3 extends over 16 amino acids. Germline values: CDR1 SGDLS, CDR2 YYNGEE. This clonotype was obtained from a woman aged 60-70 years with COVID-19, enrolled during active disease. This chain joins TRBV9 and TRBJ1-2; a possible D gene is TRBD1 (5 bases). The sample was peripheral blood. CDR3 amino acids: CASSVEVWGDHYGYTF. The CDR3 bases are TGTGCCAGCAGCGTAGAGGTCTGGGGGGATCATTATGGCTACACCTTC.